The present T cell receptor (beta chain) was sequenced within a study of blood T cells in healthy people across ages. Trimming took 2 bases from V and 13 from J, leaving 9 bases between them. Per germline, CDR1 WSHSY and CDR2 SAAADI. The CDR3 totals 11 residues. PCR was performed a second time for about 6 to 12 cycles using a sample-barcoded 5' primer and a J-beta primer mix. TCRdb re-analysed the 5' RACE reads in MiXCR, keeping a single row per CDR3 protein. The table includes around 800,000 distinct CDR3 sequences, roughly 25% detected once. These data also formed part of another study, on T cells of mothers and their children.

The sample consisted of blood. The TCR comes from a boy younger than 18 in good health. The V call is TRBV10-2, the J call TRBJ2-1, with D possibly matching TRBD2 (6 bases). Here the CDR3 reads CASSEMEGQFF. In DNA form, the CDR3 reads TGCGCCAGCAGTGAGATGGAGGGACAGTTCTTC.